Following are 32 T cell receptor beta chains from one sample sequenced in a study of cytomegalovirus exposure and HLA in healthy donors. PCR used 60 Vbeta primers and 13 Jbeta primers. TCRdb's table, derived via immunoSEQ multiplex PCR, lists solely in-frame clones and lacks some. In the table there are roughly 150,000 clones, 75% to 80% of which are singletons. Input material: PBMCs. The origin of the receptors is a woman aged 30 to 39 in good health and CMV-seronegative.

This chain connects TRBV6-5 to TRBJ2-7; TRBD1 is a possible D gene (6 bases). The germline V gene encodes CDR1 MNHEY and CDR2 SVGAGI. Between the trimmed V and J ends, which lost 0 bases and 2 bases, there was a span of 11 bases. CDR3 length equals 15 residues. CDR3 protein: CASSYSAGDTYEQYF. In nucleotides, the CDR3 is TGTGCCAGCAGTTACTCAGCAGGGGACACCTACGAGCAGTACTTC.

The chain uses TRBV10-2 and TRBJ2-7; 13 bases agree with TRBD2. V dropped 8 bases and J dropped 2; count of bases not matched to a gene: 6. This CDR3 contains 15 residues. The germline gives CDR1 WSHSY, CDR2 SAAADI. The DNA of the CDR3 is TGCGCCAGCCACCTCGGACTAGCGGGGGCCTACGAGCAGTACTTC. Protein sequence: CASHLGLAGAYEQYF.

The chain recombines TRBV5-1 with TRBJ2-5; D is possibly TRBD1 (5 bases). V lost 4 bases and J 1 base, leaving 11 bases between the germline ends. The CDR3 extends over 14 amino acids. CDR1 and CDR2 from the germline V gene are SGHRS and YFSETQ. CDR3 in amino acids: CASSLTAIQETQYF. In nucleotides, the CDR3 is TGCGCCAGCAGCCTGACAGCGATCCAAGAGACCCAGTACTTC.

J is TRBJ2-1 and V is TRBV11-2; 11 bases are shared with TRBD1. The CDR3 is 16 residues long. Germline V gene lookup returns CDR1 SGHAT and CDR2 FQNNGV. After removal of 4 bases from V and 7 bases from J, the junction contained 9 bases not matched to a gene. The CDR3, as DNA: TGTGCCAGCAGCTCCTTGGACAGGGGGCGCTTGAATGAGCAGTTCTTC. This gives the protein CASSSLDRGRLNEQFF.

The chain is built from TRBV11-2 and TRBJ1-2; D call uncertain. The CDR3 is made up of 14 amino acids. Germline CDR1 is SGHAT and CDR2 is FQNNGV. V lost 0 bases, J lost 8 bases, and 13 bases lay in between. CDR3 bases: TGTGCCAGCAGCTTAGATCTCACATTTGGCGGCTACACCTTC. Translated: CASSLDLTFGGYTF.

The chain joins TRBV11-3 to TRBJ2-2; 10 bases are a match to TRBD2. The V segment lost 6 bases and the J segment 6 bases; nucleotides outside the gene matches: 7. The CDR3 is 15 amino acids. Germline-derived CDR1 and CDR2 are SGHNT and YENEEA. CDR3 bases: TGTGCCAGCAGTTACAGCGGGGGGGTTTCCGGGGAGCTGTTTTTT. Translating gives CASSYSGGVSGELFF.

J is TRBJ2-5 and V is TRBV4-2; the match to TRBD2 covers 8 bases. The CDR3 runs to 15 residues. V dropped 1 base and J dropped 1; count of bases not matched to a gene: 2. CDR1 is LGHNA and CDR2 is YNFKEQ in the germline V gene. The CDR3 DNA sequence: TGTGCCAGCAGCCAAGTGGGGACTAGCCAAGAGACCCAGTACTTC. Encoded protein: CASSQVGTSQETQYF.

A single count supports this clone. The V and J genes are TRBV5-1 and TRBJ1-3; D is perhaps TRBD1 (6 bases). Germline V gives CDR1 SGHRS, CDR2 YFSETQ. Trimming took 1 base from V and 4 from J, leaving 12 bases between them. This CDR3 comprises 15 residues. The CDR3, as DNA: TGCGCCAGCAGCTTGTTAATGGGACAAGGAAACACCATATATTTT. Its protein product is CASSLLMGQGNTIYF.

CDR3 nucleotide sequence: TGTGCCAGCGTCAAGGGGGGGCAGAACACTGAAGCTTTCTTT. It is translated as CASVKGGQNTEAFF. The rearrangement links TRBV27 to TRBJ1-1; perhaps TRBD1 as D (6 bases). V was pared by 8 bases and J by 1 base, with 14 bases between. CDR1 and CDR2 from the germline V gene are MNHEY and SMNVEV (reference sequence). The CDR3 consists of 14 residues.

This chain connects TRBV7-2 to TRBJ2-2, with 7 bases matching TRBD1. The germline V gene encodes CDR1 SGHTA and CDR2 FQGNSA. This CDR3 comprises 17 residues. Trimming at V came to 4 bases and at J to 4 bases, leaving 12 bases not matched to a gene. CDR3: CASSSGQVGVSTGELFF. The CDR3 DNA follows: TGTGCCAGCAGCTCCGGACAGGTGGGCGTTAGCACCGGGGAGCTGTTTTTT. The whole variable domain, filled in from reference TRBV7-2 and TRBJ2-2, reads GAGVSQSPSNKVTEKGKDVELRCDPISGHTALYWYRQSLGQGLEFLIYFQGNSAPDKSGLPSDRFSAERTGGSVSTLTIQRTQQEDSAVYLCASSSGQVGVSTGELFFGEGSRLTVL.

In this sample, this clone turned up a few times. This chain joins TRBV2 and TRBJ1-5, with TRBD1 matching 8 bases. Germline V CDR1 and CDR2: SNHLY, FYNNEI. The CDR3 is 16 residues long. Losses at the gene ends were 1 base for V and 4 bases for J; bases not matched to a gene: 6. CDR3 sequence: CASSEDGTGANQPQHF. CDR3 sequence (DNA): TGTGCCAGCAGTGAAGATGGGACAGGAGCGAATCAGCCCCAGCATTTT.

The V and J genes are TRBV6-1 and TRBJ1-2; D gene ambiguous. Deletions cut 6 bases from V and 2 bases from J, with 10 bases between. The CDR3 loop spans 13 amino acids. The V gene's germline CDR1 is MNHNS and CDR2 SASEGT. Here the CDR3 reads CASRAGTNYGYTF. CDR3 sequence (DNA): TGTGCCAGCAGGGCAGGCACCAACTATGGCTACACCTTC.

This chain connects TRBV29-1 to TRBJ1-1, with 9 bases aligning to TRBD1. Germline V lookup: CDR1 SQVTM, CDR2 ANQGSEA. Germline trimming cut 7 bases from V and 5 bases from J; bases unmatched to any gene: 2. The CDR3 sequence is 11 residues long. The CDR3 loop is CSGDRGTEAFF. The CDR3 DNA reads as TGCAGCGGCGACAGGGGGACTGAAGCTTTCTTT.

The chain has TRBV29-1 and TRBJ2-1, with 10 bases aligning to TRBD2. Germline loops: CDR1 SQVTM, CDR2 ANQGSEA. The CDR3 totals 15 residues. The J segment lost 10 bases and the V segment lost 1 base, leaving 10 bases of the junction unmatched. CDR3 bases: TGCAGCGTTGAAGGAGTAGCGGGGGGCCTGGGGGAGCAGTTCTTC. Translated: CSVEGVAGGLGEQFF.

This chain connects TRBV30 to TRBJ1-3; D is ambiguous. The CDR3 totals 16 residues. With 4 bases removed from V and 0 bases from J, the gap between germline ends came to 16 bases. Germline V gives CDR1 GTSNPN, CDR2 SVGIG (reference sequence). CDR3 DNA: TGTGCCTGGATTCTCTGGGGAGGACCCTCTGGAAACACCATATATTTT. Its translation is CAWILWGGPSGNTIYF. The complete variable domain, with remaining parts taken from reference TRBV30 and TRBJ1-3, reads SQTIHQWPATLVQPVGSPLSLECTVEGTSNPNLYWYRQAAGRGLQLLFYSVGIGQISSEVPQNLSASRPQDRQFILSSKKLLLSDSGFYLCAWILWGGPSGNTIYFGEGSWLTVV.

This chain connects TRBV12-2 to TRBJ1-5; the D call of TRBD1 is as the table states it, not checked on the DNA. TRBV12-2 is a documented pseudogene. The CDR3 has 16 residues. The CDR3 here is CASRSSGTGGLGAQHF. The DNA of the CDR3 is TGTGCAAGTCGCTCGTCCGGGACAGGGGGCCTTGGGGCCCAGCATTTT.

This clone was recorded only once. The V and J genes are TRBV29-1 and TRBJ1-1, with TRBD1 matching over 8 bases. The length of the CDR3 is 15 residues. Germline values: CDR1 SQVTM, CDR2 ANQGSEA. The V and J ends lost 5 bases and 8 bases, in that order; junction bases with no gene match: 16. Here the CDR3 DNA reads TGCAGCGTTACCAACCCTGGGACAGGCGACCGGGAAGCTTTCTTT. Its protein product is CSVTNPGTGDREAFF.

In this sample, this clone turned up a few times. The chain employs TRBV5-1 and TRBJ1-1, with unresolved D. The germline V gene encodes CDR1 SGHRS and CDR2 YFSETQ. Trimming removed 0 bases from V and 2 bases from J, with 17 bases in between. This CDR3 spans 17 amino acids. This CDR3 is CASSLDSPRGLNTEAFF. The CDR3 nucleotides are TGCGCCAGCAGCTTGGACAGTCCCCGAGGACTTAACACTGAAGCTTTCTTT.

This chain joins TRBV29-1 and TRBJ2-1, with 8 positions matching TRBD1. After removal of 4 bases from V and 10 bases from J, the junction contained 6 bases not matched to a gene. From germline, CDR1 is SQVTM and CDR2 ANQGSEA. This CDR3 is built from 12 residues. For the CDR3, the DNA is TGCAGCGTTGCTGGACAGGGATACGAGCAGTTCTTC. The encoded protein is CSVAGQGYEQFF.

CDR3 in amino acids: CASSPGLAVDIQYF. In DNA, the CDR3 is TGCGCCAGCAGCCCAGGACTAGCAGTGGACATTCAGTACTTC. The V call is TRBV23-1, the J call TRBJ2-4; 8 nucleotides line up with TRBD2. TRBV23-1 is an ORF; its function is uncertain. The length of the CDR3 is 14 residues. The junction had 9 bases not matched to a gene; V was cut back by 6 bases and J by 8 bases.

J is TRBJ2-7 and V is TRBV7-8, with D unresolved. In germline, CDR1 is SGHVS, CDR2 FQNEAQ. CDR3 length: 12 amino acids. Trimming took 1 base from V and 4 from J, leaving 5 bases between them. In DNA form, the CDR3 reads TGTGCCAGCAGCTTAGTGGAGTACGAGCAGTACTTC. Encoded protein: CASSLVEYEQYF.

Here the CDR3 DNA reads TGTGCCAGCAGCTCCTCGGGGATAACTGAAGCTTTCTTT. Its protein is CASSSSGITEAFF. The chain employs TRBV5-4 and TRBJ1-1; no clear D gene. V lost 3 bases and J lost 5, with 11 bases in between. The CDR3 has 13 residues. CDR1 is SGHNT and CDR2 is YYREEE in the germline V gene (reference sequence).

This clone was seen only once. The V gene is TRBV4-1, the J gene TRBJ2-2; the D gene is possibly TRBD2 (6 bases). The ends were cut back, 0 bases at V and 4 bases at J, with 15 bases in the middle. Germline CDR1 reads MGHRA; CDR2 reads YSYEKL. CDR3 length equals 17 residues. CDR3 nucleotide sequence: TGCGCCAGCAGCCAAGATCCGGAGGGGCCCTTCACCGGGGAGCTGTTTTTT. Encoded protein: CASSQDPEGPFTGELFF.

V gene TRBV9 combines with J gene TRBJ2-3, with 15 bases identical to TRBD2. CDR3 length equals 17 residues. Per the germline V gene, CDR1 is SGDLS and CDR2 is YYNGEE. Germline trimming cut 4 bases from V and 2 bases from J; bases unmatched to any gene: 5. CDR3 nucleotide sequence: TGTGCCAGCAGCCTGGGGACTAGCGGGGGGCTCACAGATACGCAGTATTTT. It is translated as CASSLGTSGGLTDTQYF. Together with reference TRBV9 and TRBJ2-3, the CDR3 gives the full variable domain: DSGVTQTPKHLITATGQRVTLRCSPRSGDLSVYWYQQSLDQGLQFLIQYYNGEERAKGNILERFSAQQFPDLHSELNLSSLELGDSALYFCASSLGTSGGLTDTQYFGPGTRLTVL.

The V and J genes are TRBV5-5 and TRBJ2-5, with D perhaps TRBD1 (6 bases). CDR1 SGHKS and CDR2 YYEKEE come from the germline V gene (reference sequence). The CDR3 length is 13 residues. V lost 4 bases and J lost 5, with 12 bases in between. The CDR3 coding sequence is TGTGCCAGCAGCCATGACAGGATGGAGACCCAGTACTTC. Translating it yields CASSHDRMETQYF.

The rearrangement uses TRBV12-5 and TRBJ1-2, with D tentatively TRBD1 (6 bases). The CDR3 consists of 13 residues. CDR1 is LGHNT and CDR2 is FRNRAP in the germline V gene. Deletions cut 11 bases from V and 2 bases from J, with 15 bases between. The CDR3 DNA follows: TGTGCTGGTAGGGGGGGGGTGAACTATGGCTACACCTTC. This gives the protein CAGRGGVNYGYTF. Full variable domain (rest looked up from reference TRBV12-5 and TRBJ1-2): DARVTQTPRHKVTEMGQEVTMRCQPILGHNTVFWYRQTMMQGLELLAYFRNRAPLDDSGMPKDRFSAEMPDATLATLKIQPSEPRDSAVYFCAGRGGVNYGYTFGSGTRLTVV.

The count of this clone is one. V and J are TRBV2 and TRBJ2-3; 7 nucleotides agree with TRBD1. Per germline, CDR1 SNHLY and CDR2 FYNNEI. The CDR3 consists of 14 residues. V was pared by 2 bases and J by 3 bases, with 2 bases of the junction left unmatched. The CDR3 nucleotides read TGTGCCAGCAGTGAATCCAGGGGGACAGATACGCAGTATTTT. It encodes CASSESRGTDTQYF.

The J gene is TRBJ1-1, the V gene TRBV13; the match to TRBD1 covers 8 bases. CDR3 length: 13 residues. The V gene's germline CDR1 is PRHDT and CDR2 FYEKMQ (reference sequence). The junction had 12 bases not matched to a gene; V was cut back by 7 bases and J by 11 bases. CDR3 in amino acids: CASTLGGTGGAFF. DNA of the CDR3: TGTGCCAGCACCCTAGGGGGGACAGGCGGGGCTTTCTTT.

The gene calls are TRBV4-2 and TRBJ2-7; the D gene is possibly TRBD1 (7 bases). This CDR3 is built from 14 residues. The germline gives CDR1 LGHNA, CDR2 YNFKEQ. V lost 10 bases and J 1 base, leaving 17 bases between the germline ends. The DNA of the CDR3 is TGTGCCACCAGGGGGGACAGTGAGTCCTACGAGCAGTACTTC. As protein: CATRGDSESYEQYF.

V and J are TRBV4-3 and TRBJ2-7; 8 nucleotides agree with TRBD1. The germline V gene has CDR1 LGHNA and CDR2 YSLEER. V shed 3 bases and J 7 bases; nucleotides not matched to a gene: 14. The length of the CDR3 is 16 residues. The DNA of the CDR3 is TGCGCCAGCAGCCAGGAAAGGACAGGGACCTGGAAGGAGCAGTACTTC. Its protein is CASSQERTGTWKEQYF.

V gene TRBV5-5 combines with J gene TRBJ2-7; 12 nucleotides agree with TRBD2. The CDR3 length is 15 residues. V shed 0 bases, J shed 7 bases, and the junction held 5 bases outside the gene matches. Germline V gene sequence: CDR1 SGHKS, CDR2 YYEKEE (reference sequence). CDR3 sequence: CASSLAPSGGAEQYF. In DNA form, the CDR3 reads TGTGCCAGCAGCTTGGCCCCTAGCGGGGGGGCTGAGCAGTACTTC. The complete variable domain, with remaining parts taken from reference TRBV5-5 and TRBJ2-7, reads DAGVTQSPTHLIKTRGQQVTLRCSPISGHKSVSWYQQVLGQGPQFIFQYYEKEERGRGNFPDRFSARQFPNYSSELNVNALLLGDSALYLCASSLAPSGGAEQYFGPGTRLTVT.

Only a few counts were recorded for this clone. The rearrangement joins TRBV6-4 to TRBJ2-3, with 13 nucleotides matching TRBD2. V trimming: 2 bases; J trimming: 4 bases; junction bases outside the gene matches: 0. Germline lookup yields CDR1 MRHNA and CDR2 SNTAGT. The length of the CDR3 is 15 residues. CDR3 nucleotides: TGTGCCAGCAGTGACACTAGCGGGGGGGCAGATACGCAGTATTTT. It encodes CASSDTSGGADTQYF.